The rows below give T cell receptor beta chains drawn from one sample of a study of T cells in Graves' hyperthyroidism and ophthalmopathy. A single record per CDR3 protein comes from TCRdb applying MiXCR to the multiplex PCR reads. The profile shows approximately 690,000 distinct CDR3 sequences, less than 25% of them singletons. The sequenced material came from blood. The origin of the receptors is a man younger than 40 with Graves' ophthalmopathy. CDR3s include the opening cysteine and the closing phenylalanine or tryptophan. The order of the fields is J gene, V gene, clone size, D gene, CDR3 protein, CDR3 DNA. The D gene is left open where the match is weak. Clone size is given for some rows only: seen once, a few or many times, or a class if the clone is expanded.

j_gene: TRBJ2-5
v_gene: TRBV3-1
abundance: NA
d_gene: TRBD2
CDR3aa: CASSSTSEETQYF
CDR3nt: TGTGCCAGCAGCTCGACTAGCGAGGAGACCCAGTACTTC

j_gene: TRBJ1-6
v_gene: TRBV28
abundance: NA
d_gene: NA
CDR3aa: CASSPQAAKGSPLHF
CDR3nt: TGTGCCAGCAGCCCCCAGGCAGCCAAAGGTTCACCCCTCCACTTT

j_gene: TRBJ2-7
v_gene: TRBV7-2
abundance: NA
d_gene: TRBD1
CDR3aa: CASSLTGNHEQYF
CDR3nt: TGTGCCAGCAGCTTGACAGGGAACCACGAGCAGTACTTC

j_gene: TRBJ1-6
v_gene: TRBV27
abundance: NA
d_gene: NA
CDR3aa: CASSSQNYNSPLHF
CDR3nt: TGTGCCAGCAGTTCACAGAACTATAATTCACCCCTCCACTTT

j_gene: TRBJ2-1
v_gene: TRBV7-9
abundance: few
d_gene: TRBD2
CDR3aa: CATLQASGDYNEQFF
CDR3nt: TGTGCCACCCTTCAGGCTAGCGGGGACTACAATGAGCAGTTCTTC

j_gene: TRBJ2-1
v_gene: TRBV5-1
abundance: NA
d_gene: NA
CDR3aa: CASSSGATSYNEQFF
CDR3nt: TGCGCCAGCAGCTCGGGGGCAACATCCTACAATGAGCAGTTCTTC

j_gene: TRBJ2-5
v_gene: TRBV7-3
abundance: many
d_gene: TRBD2
CDR3aa: CASSPQGGLAGETQYF
CDR3nt: TGTGCCAGCAGCCCCCAAGGGGGACTAGCGGGAGAGACCCAGTACTTC

j_gene: TRBJ2-5
v_gene: TRBV10-2
abundance: NA
d_gene: NA
CDR3aa: CASSESWFQETQYF
CDR3nt: TGCGCCAGCAGTGAGTCGTGGTTCCAAGAGACCCAGTACTTC

j_gene: TRBJ1-6
v_gene: TRBV28
abundance: NA
d_gene: NA
CDR3aa: CASVRTGNSPLHF
CDR3nt: TGTGCCAGTGTACGGACCGGTAATTCACCCCTCCACTTT

j_gene: TRBJ2-7
v_gene: TRBV11-2
abundance: many
d_gene: NA
CDR3aa: CASSLAVPRYEQYF
CDR3nt: TGTGCCAGCAGCTTAGCAGTTCCCCGCTACGAGCAGTACTTC

j_gene: TRBJ2-5
v_gene: TRBV7-9
abundance: many
d_gene: TRBD1
CDR3aa: CASSSPLGTGRQETQYF
CDR3nt: TGTGCCAGCAGCTCCCCTTTGGGGACAGGGCGCCAAGAGACCCAGTACTTC

j_gene: TRBJ2-7
v_gene: TRBV2
abundance: NA
d_gene: TRBD1
CDR3aa: CASSEAGDRGYEQYF
CDR3nt: TGTGCCAGCAGTGAAGCTGGGGACAGGGGGTACGAGCAGTACTTC

j_gene: TRBJ1-2
v_gene: TRBV9
abundance: NA
d_gene: TRBD1
CDR3aa: CASSVGQANYGYTF
CDR3nt: TGTGCCAGCAGCGTGGGACAGGCGAACTATGGCTACACCTTC

j_gene: TRBJ2-1
v_gene: TRBV3-1
abundance: NA
d_gene: TRBD2
CDR3aa: CASSPGLAAYEQFF
CDR3nt: TGTGCCAGCAGCCCCGGGCTAGCGGCCTACGAGCAGTTCTTC

j_gene: TRBJ2-4
v_gene: TRBV20-1
abundance: NA
d_gene: NA
CDR3aa: CSAGGRGAKNIQYF
CDR3nt: TGCAGTGCCGGGGGTCGGGGAGCCAAAAACATTCAGTACTTC